This passage covers 29 T cell receptor beta chains from one sample sequenced in a study of blood T cell repertoires in COVID-19. Clones were sequenced by immunoSEQ multiplex PCR, and TCRdb holds only the in-frame ones, with some missing. The sample shows 120,000 or so clones, more than 60% of them seen only once. Material for sequencing was peripheral blood. The receptors come from a man in his forties or fifties with acute or convalescent COVID-19.

About this clone itself: Other DNA sequences from this sample encode an identical CDR3 as well. The V and J genes are TRBV2 and TRBJ2-2; TRBD1 matches 12 bases. The CDR3 covers 15 residues. V shed 5 bases and J 5 bases; nucleotides not matched to a gene: 3. CDR1 and CDR2 from the germline V gene are SNHLY and FYNNEI. CDR3 in amino acids: CASSPGQGATGELFF. CDR3 in DNA: TGTGCCAGCAGTCCGGGACAGGGGGCGACCGGGGAGCTGTTTTTT. The full variable domain, in which reference TRBV2 and TRBJ2-2 provide the parts outside the CDR3, is EPEVTQTPSHQVTQMGQEVILRCVPISNHLYFYWYRQILGQKVEFLVSFYNNEISEKSEIFDDQFSVERPDGSNFTLKIRSTKLEDSAMYFCASSPGQGATGELFFGEGSRLTVL.

This clone was picked up one time. In DNA form, the CDR3 reads TGTGCCAGCAGTTTCTCCCCGACAGGCCGGTCACCCCTCCACTTT. Translated, it gives CASSFSPTGRSPLHF. The J gene is TRBJ1-6, the V gene TRBV27; maybe TRBD1 (6 bases). Germline lookup yields CDR1 MNHEY and CDR2 SMNVEV (reference sequence). V lost 3 bases, J lost 10 bases, and 16 bases lay in between. The CDR3 spans 15 residues.

As regards this clone: The CDR3 ends on some other residue instead of the conserved phenylalanine or tryptophan, so this is likely a read error. Because the CDR3's place on the DNA is in doubt, the DNA is left out and the CDR3 is given as listed by TCRdb. The J gene is TRBJ1-1, the V gene TRBV12-2. TRBV12-2 is described as a pseudogene. The CDR3 sequence runs 13 residues, both termini included. CDR3 sequence reads: CASRKRLRNTEAP.

The gene calls are TRBV5-4 and TRBJ1-4; D unresolved. V dropped 0 bases and J dropped 7 bases, with 13 bases sitting between them. This CDR3 spans 15 amino acids. The germline CDR1 and CDR2 sequences are SGHNT and YYREEE (reference sequence). The CDR3 coding sequence is TGTGCCAGCAGCTTGGCCTCGGAGCGGGGTGAAAAACTGTTTTTT. Translation gives CASSLASERGEKLFF.

This clone was seen more than once but under ten times. The V and J genes are TRBV6-5 and TRBJ1-5, with 8 bases that match TRBD1. After removal of 6 bases from V and 0 bases from J, the junction contained 4 bases not matched to a gene. The germline gives CDR1 MNHEY, CDR2 SVGAGI. This CDR3 comprises 15 residues. The CDR3 region is CASSRTGNSNQPQHF. The CDR3 region has the DNA TGTGCCAGCAGCAGGACAGGGAATAGCAATCAGCCCCAGCATTTT.

The rearrangement uses TRBV19 and TRBJ2-5; D is possibly TRBD2 (6 bases). Trimming left V 6 bases short and J 5 bases short, with 13 bases between. Germline CDR1 is LNHDA and CDR2 is SQIVND (reference sequence). The CDR3 has 13 residues. CDR3 sequence (DNA): TGTGCCAGTAGAGGAGGGTGGGGGGAGACCCAGTACTTC. Encoded protein: CASRGGWGETQYF.

The chain is built from TRBV4-2 and TRBJ1-3; a possible D gene is TRBD1 (5 bases). This CDR3 contains 17 residues. CDR1 LGHNA and CDR2 YNFKEQ come from the germline V gene. Trimming shortened V by 2 bases and J by 1 base, and 15 bases separated the two germline ends. The DNA of the CDR3 is TGTGCCAGCAGCCAAAATTTGGGCGCAGGGTCTGGAAACACCATATATTTT. This sequence encodes CASSQNLGAGSGNTIYF.

V and J are TRBV6-6 and TRBJ2-3; 8 bases are shared with TRBD1. The CDR3 is 15 amino acids. V was pared by 4 bases and J by 5 bases, with 8 bases of the junction left unmatched. Germline CDR1 is MNHNY and CDR2 is SVGAGI (reference sequence). The chain's CDR3 is CASSSPDRVEDTQYF. The CDR3, as DNA: TGTGCCAGCAGTTCACCGGACAGGGTGGAAGATACGCAGTATTTT.

The chain joins TRBV20-1 to TRBJ2-5, with 15 bases fitting TRBD2. The CDR3 is made up of 18 amino acids. CDR1 and CDR2 from the germline V gene are DFQATT and SNEGSKA (reference sequence). The V segment lost 3 bases and the J segment 5 bases; nucleotides outside the gene matches: 13. CDR3 in DNA: TGCAGTGCTAGTTCCTGGACTAGCGGGAGGGATGTCCGGGAGACCCAGTACTTC. The encoded protein is CSASSWTSGRDVRETQYF.

The V call is TRBV28, the J call TRBJ1-6, with 9 bases fitting TRBD1. This CDR3 contains 15 residues. Germline CDR1 MDHEN, CDR2 SYDVKM. Unmatched junction bases numbered 3, after V lost 1 base and J lost 8 bases. CDR3 nucleotide sequence: TGTGCCAGCAGTTTATTAGGGACAGGGTATTCACCCCTCCACTTT. Translation gives CASSLLGTGYSPLHF.

The CDR3 DNA follows: TGTGCCAGCTCACCACTTAACTCAGGGGGCGGGATGGACACTGAAGCTTTCTTT. Encoded protein: CASSPLNSGGGMDTEAFF. V usage is TRBV18 and J usage is TRBJ1-1; 8 nucleotides agree with TRBD1. V lost 1 base and J lost 3; bases outside the gene matches: 13. From germline, CDR1 is KGHSH and CDR2 LQKENI. The CDR3 extends over 18 amino acids.

This clone was seen only once. This rearrangement joins TRBV4-2 to TRBJ1-1; unclear D gene. CDR3 length equals 15 residues. Trimming cost V 1 base and J 1 base, with 10 bases left between them. Germline V gene data show CDR1 as LGHNA and CDR2 as YNFKEQ. The chain's CDR3 is CASSQGGDWNTEAFF. The CDR3 nucleotides read TGTGCCAGCAGCCAAGGGGGAGACTGGAACACTGAAGCTTTCTTT.

As concerns this clone: In the same sample, other DNA sequences code for this CDR3. The chain combines TRBV9 with TRBJ1-5; D ambiguous. Trimming removed 0 bases from V and 1 base from J, with 5 bases in between. This CDR3 spans 14 amino acids. Germline CDR1 SGDLS, CDR2 YYNGEE. The CDR3 DNA reads as TGTGCCAGCAGCGTAGGTCAGAGCAATCAGCCCCAGCATTTT. Its translation is CASSVGQSNQPQHF.

This chain connects TRBV5-1 to TRBJ2-5; 7 bases align to TRBD1. Germline V gene sequence: CDR1 SGHRS, CDR2 YFSETQ. This CDR3 has 13 amino acids. The ends lost 2 bases at V and 3 bases at J; junction bases unmatched: 1. The CDR3 protein is CASSFTGEETQYF. The CDR3, as DNA: TGCGCCAGCAGCTTCACAGGGGAAGAGACCCAGTACTTC. Full variable domain (outside the CDR3, taken from reference TRBV5-1 and TRBJ2-5): KAGVTQTPRYLIKTRGQQVTLSCSPISGHRSVSWYQQTPGQGLQFLFEYFSETQRNKGNFPGRFSGRQFSNSRSEMNVSTLELGDSALYLCASSFTGEETQYFGPGTRLLVL.

The rearrangement uses TRBV6-4 and TRBJ2-1; D is perhaps TRBD2 (6 bases). Germline loops: CDR1 MRHNA, CDR2 SNTAGT. The CDR3 contains 13 residues. V dropped 0 bases and J dropped 9 bases, with 9 bases sitting between them. This CDR3 reads CASSDSGGSEQFF. The CDR3 nucleotides read TGTGCCAGCAGTGACTCTGGGGGGAGTGAGCAGTTCTTC.

This clone was seen only a few times. J is TRBJ1-1 and V is TRBV6-5; 9 bases map to TRBD1. After removal of 6 bases from V and 5 bases from J, the junction contained 10 bases not matched to a gene. This CDR3 is built from 15 residues. CDR1 is MNHEY and CDR2 is SVGAGI in the germline V gene. CDR3 residues: CASRPVGTGRTEAFF. The CDR3, as DNA: TGTGCCAGCAGGCCGGTCGGGACAGGGAGAACTGAAGCTTTCTTT.

This chain uses TRBV7-3 with TRBJ2-1; tentative D call: TRBD2 (5 bases). V shed 5 bases and J shed 0 bases, with 17 bases lying between them. The V gene's germline CDR1 is SGHTA and CDR2 FQGTGA. This CDR3 region has 17 residues. The CDR3 DNA reads TGTGCCAGCAGCCCCCGGACTTCTTTTAGCTCCTACAATGAGCAGTTCTTC. This translates into CASSPRTSFSSYNEQFF.

J is TRBJ2-2 and V is TRBV28, with D possibly being TRBD2 (5 bases). Trimming took off 5 bases at V and 6 bases at J, with 10 bases between the two ends. From germline, CDR1 is MDHEN and CDR2 SYDVKM. This CDR3 comprises 13 residues. The CDR3, as DNA: TGTGCCAGCAGTGCCGGGGAGTCCGGGGAGCTGTTTTTT. Translation gives CASSAGESGELFF.

The genes are TRBV28 and TRBJ1-3; the D is unclear. Germline V gene data show CDR1 as MDHEN and CDR2 as SYDVKM. The CDR3 is 14 amino acids. V was shortened by 6 bases and J by 0 bases, with 9 bases between the two germline ends. This CDR3 reads CASSPQLSGNTIYF. The CDR3, as DNA: TGTGCCAGCAGCCCACAGCTCTCTGGAAACACCATATATTTT.

As concerns this clone: Other DNA sequences in this specimen translate into the identical CDR3. This chain joins TRBV5-1 and TRBJ2-1; possibly TRBD1 for D (6 bases). This CDR3 contains 12 residues. CDR1 and CDR2 (germline): SGHRS, YFSETQ. V gave up 2 bases and J gave up 7 bases, with 7 bases separating them. The CDR3 is CASSLQGNEQFF. The CDR3 nucleotides are TGCGCCAGCAGCTTACAGGGTAATGAGCAGTTCTTC.

This rearrangement joins TRBV6-1 to TRBJ1-4, with 9 positions matching TRBD1. This CDR3 has 16 amino acids. Germline V gene data show CDR1 as MNHNS and CDR2 as SASEGT. V lost 1 base to trimming and J lost 4 bases; unmatched junction nucleotides: 4. CDR3 in amino acids: CASSEGQGVRNEKLFF. DNA for the CDR3: TGTGCCAGCAGTGAAGGACAGGGGGTCCGTAATGAAAAACTGTTTTTT.

The chain combines TRBV14 with TRBJ2-5; 10 nucleotides agree with TRBD2. J was trimmed by 5 bases and V by 0 bases; bases with no gene match: 12. The CDR3 length is 18 residues. Per the germline V gene, CDR1 is SGHDN and CDR2 is FVKESK. CDR3 region: CASSQDPLLAGFGETQYF. In DNA form, the CDR3 reads TGTGCCAGCAGCCAAGATCCTTTACTAGCGGGGTTTGGTGAGACCCAGTACTTC.

The chain uses TRBV27 and TRBJ1-2; D may be TRBD1 (5 bases). The CDR3 length is 15 residues. Trimming left V 4 bases short and J 5 bases short, with 17 bases between. Germline CDR1 reads MNHEY; CDR2 reads SMNVEV (reference sequence). CDR3 region: CASSSTTPAGYGYTF. Written as DNA, the CDR3 is TGTGCCAGCAGTTCCACGACCCCCGCAGGGTATGGCTACACCTTC.

The chain carries TRBV28 and TRBJ1-3, with D perhaps TRBD1 (5 bases). The CDR3 extends over 15 amino acids. Trimming cost V 7 bases and J 2 bases, with 15 bases left between them. CDR1 and CDR2 from the germline V gene are MDHEN and SYDVKM. The CDR3 is CASTTGGATGNTIYF. In DNA, the CDR3 is TGTGCCAGCACCACCGGTGGGGCTACTGGAAACACCATATATTTT.

The V gene is TRBV6-1, the J gene TRBJ2-7; D gene ambiguous. The CDR3 length is 13 residues. V was clipped by 3 bases and J by 0 bases, with 6 bases between them. Germline CDR1 is MNHNS and CDR2 is SASEGT. The CDR3 sequence is CASSDPDSYEQYF. In nucleotides, the CDR3 is TGTGCCAGCAGTGACCCAGACTCCTACGAGCAGTACTTC.

This chain connects TRBV5-1 to TRBJ2-7; weak D call: TRBD2 (6 bases). This CDR3 comprises 15 residues. The V gene lost 4 bases and the J gene lost 3 bases, with 17 bases spanning the gap. The germline V gene has CDR1 SGHRS and CDR2 YFSETQ. CDR3 region: CASSRTPGLDYEQYF. The CDR3 DNA sequence: TGCGCCAGCAGCCGGACGCCGGGACTTGACTACGAGCAGTACTTC. Full variable domain (outside the CDR3, taken from reference TRBV5-1 and TRBJ2-7): KAGVTQTPRYLIKTRGQQVTLSCSPISGHRSVSWYQQTPGQGLQFLFEYFSETQRNKGNFPGRFSGRQFSNSRSEMNVSTLELGDSALYLCASSRTPGLDYEQYFGPGTRLTVT.

The chain is built from TRBV7-9 and TRBJ1-6; the D is unclear. Trimming removed 6 bases at V and 9 bases at J, with 18 bases between. The CDR3 is 15 amino acids. The V gene's germline CDR1 is SEHNR and CDR2 FQNEAQ (reference sequence). Written as DNA, the CDR3 is TGTGCCAGCAGTAAATCCGGGGTTTGGGCTTCACCCCTCCACTTT. It specifies CASSKSGVWASPLHF.

CDR3 protein: CASSQDPGRALTDTQYF. The DNA of the CDR3 is TGCGCCAGCAGCCAAGATCCCGGGAGGGCCCTCACAGATACGCAGTATTTT. The chain uses TRBV4-1 and TRBJ2-3; TRBD2 agrees at 8 bases. The CDR3 contains 17 residues. Germline CDR1 reads MGHRA; CDR2 reads YSYEKL. V trimming: 0 bases; J trimming: 2 bases; junction bases outside the gene matches: 7.

This chain links TRBV5-1 with TRBJ2-5; 8 bases match TRBD1. Germline V gene data show CDR1 as SGHRS and CDR2 as YFSETQ. The CDR3 has 16 residues. Unmatched junction bases numbered 10, after V lost 4 bases and J lost 2 bases. CDR3 nucleotide sequence: TGCGCCAGCAGCGGACACATTCAGGGGGCACAAGAGACCCAGTACTTC. Translating gives CASSGHIQGAQETQYF. Full variable domain (missing parts from reference TRBV5-1 and TRBJ2-5): KAGVTQTPRYLIKTRGQQVTLSCSPISGHRSVSWYQQTPGQGLQFLFEYFSETQRNKGNFPGRFSGRQFSNSRSEMNVSTLELGDSALYLCASSGHIQGAQETQYFGPGTRLLVL.